This TCR beta chain comes out of a study of blood T cell repertoires in COVID-19. Original methodology: The authors estimated nucleated cell counts from reference gene primer amplification. Method: immunoSEQ multiplex PCR; TCRdb's copy keeps in-frame clones and lacks some. V, J and clone size reflect that table, while D and trimming were determined from the DNA. The data contain 160,000 or so clones, 75% to 80% of them seen just once; the ten biggest clones take up approximately 15%. This CDR3 is built from 16 residues. V was trimmed by 5 bases and J by 0 bases, leaving 11 bases between them. Germline CDR1 SGHAT, CDR2 FQNNGV.

This chain joins TRBV11-2 and TRBJ1-6, with D possibly TRBD1 on 6 matching bases. This sequence was found in an elderly woman with acute or convalescent COVID-19. The sample taken for sequencing was peripheral blood. CDR3 sequence (DNA): TGTGCCAGCAGCCGGACAGCCCGCTCCTATAATTCACCCCTCCACTTT. This gives the protein CASSRTARSYNSPLHF.